One and the same sample provided the 7 T cell receptor beta chains below, sequenced in a study of beta chain features in type 1 diabetes. Of the isolated RNA, all was reverse transcribed, and so the sequenced material was expressed TCRB transcripts. Assay used: immunoSEQ multiplex PCR; TCRdb lists only in-frame clones, some missing. Of 220,000 or so clones detected, 68% appear once; the ten largest clones hold approximately 0.05%. The specimen was naive CD4+ T cells from blood. The receptors were gathered from a man aged 25-40 years in good health.

This clone was counted between two and nine times. This chain uses TRBV5-1 with TRBJ2-1; maybe TRBD1 (5 bases). Germline CDR1 and CDR2: SGHRS and YFSETQ. This CDR3 contains 16 residues. V was pared by 4 bases and J by 5 bases, with 19 bases between. CDR3 DNA: TGCGCCAGCAGCGGATTAGGGGTAGTCTTAGACAATGAGCAGTTCTTC. This translates into CASSGLGVVLDNEQFF.

To note about this clone: The same CDR3 is also encoded by other DNA sequences in this sample. The chain recombines TRBV30 with TRBJ2-3, with a tentative D call TRBD2 (6 bases). Germline lookup yields CDR1 GTSNPN and CDR2 SVGIG (reference sequence). The CDR3 totals 14 residues. V lost 0 bases and J 2 bases, leaving 9 bases between the germline ends. The DNA for the CDR3 is TGTGCCTGGAGTGTAGGCGGGAACACAGATACGCAGTATTTT. Translation gives CAWSVGGNTDTQYF.

This clone was counted a single time. This chain joins TRBV7-9 and TRBJ2-5, with D unclear. Trimming shortened V by 10 bases and J by 2 bases, and 5 bases separated the two germline ends. The CDR3 is 10 amino acids. CDR1 is SEHNR and CDR2 is FQNEAQ in the germline V gene (reference sequence). For the CDR3, the DNA is TGTGCCATCGGGCAAGAGACCCAGTACTTC. Translated: CAIGQETQYF.

The rearrangement links TRBV30 to TRBJ2-2, with TRBD2 as a possible D gene (5 bases). The CDR3 runs to 14 residues. Germline V CDR1 and CDR2: GTSNPN, SVGIG (reference sequence). The V end was cut by 4 bases, the J end by 3 bases, with 12 bases between. CDR3 DNA: TGTGCCTGGAATGGACGGGATTACACCGGGGAGCTGTTTTTT. This encodes CAWNGRDYTGELFF.

The chain links TRBV30 to TRBJ2-6; 9 nucleotides agree with TRBD1. Germline V gene sequence: CDR1 GTSNPN, CDR2 SVGIG (reference sequence). The J segment lost 0 bases and the V segment lost 1 base, leaving 7 bases of the junction unmatched. The CDR3 contains 18 residues. The CDR3, as DNA: TGTGCCTGGAGTGGAGGGACAGGGCCCCTCTCTGGGGCCAACGTCCTGACTTTC. Its protein is CAWSGGTGPLSGANVLTF.

In this sample, this clone turned up a few times. The chain links TRBV5-1 to TRBJ2-2; D is tentatively TRBD1 or TRBD2 (7 bases each). The CDR3 is 14 amino acids. In germline, CDR1 is SGHRS, CDR2 YFSETQ. V was cut by 7 bases and J by 3 bases, with 13 bases left in between. In nucleotides, the CDR3 is TGCGCCAGCGGGAGGGACAGCGACACCGGGGAGCTGTTTTTT. Its protein is CASGRDSDTGELFF.

The gene calls are TRBV9 and TRBJ2-7; 10 bases are shared with TRBD2. CDR1 and CDR2 (germline): SGDLS, YYNGEE. With V trimmed by 3 bases and J by 5 bases, 5 bases remained unmatched. The CDR3 totals 14 residues. DNA for the CDR3: TGTGCCAGCAGCGCCAGCGGGAGGGGTGACGAGCAGTACTTC. It codes for CASSASGRGDEQYF.